The rows below give T cell receptor beta chains drawn from one sample of a study of CD8+CD57+ T cells in acquired aplastic anemia. MiXCR was run by TCRdb on the reads, yielding one entry per CDR3 protein. The sample gives 150,000 to 200,000 distinct CDR3 sequences, under 50% of which show up once; about 2% is in the top ten. Material: sorted CD4+, CD8+, or CD8+CD57+ T cells (not recorded which) from PBMCs. Every receptor here comes from a human donor with aplastic anemia. The CDR3 runs from the conserved cysteine through the conserved F or W. The D gene is left open where the match is weak. The size field is filled for only some rows; it gives once, few, many or a size class.

many,TRBV19,-,TRBJ2-3,CASSEPGHGSTDTQYF,TGTGCCAGTAGTGAACCGGGACATGGCAGCACAGATACGCAGTATTTT
many,TRBV20-1,TRBD2,TRBJ2-1,CSAREGSGYNEQFF,TGCAGTGCTAGAGAGGGTAGCGGGTACAATGAGCAGTTCTTC
few,TRBV15,-,TRBJ2-3,CATSREGSSTDTQYF,TGTGCCACCAGCAGAGAAGGTTCTAGCACAGATACGCAGTATTTT
many,TRBV7-2,-,TRBJ2-3,CASSLVGTDTQYF,TGCGCCAGCAGCTTGGTCGGGACAGATACGCAGTATTTT
few,TRBV7-2,TRBD1,TRBJ1-6,CASSWDSLSPLHF,TGTGCCAGCAGCTGGGACAGCCTTTCACCCCTCCACTTT
-,TRBV24-1,-,TRBJ1-2,CATSDGVYGYTF,TGTGCCACCAGTGACGGAGTCTATGGCTACACCTTC
-,TRBV19,-,TRBJ1-1,CASSIGSLEAFF,TGTGCCAGTAGTATCGGTTCACTAGAAGCTTTCTTT
many,TRBV5-8,-,TRBJ2-6,CASGQGVGVLTF,TGTGCCAGCGGCCAAGGGGTGGGCGTCCTGACTTTC
few,TRBV10-3,TRBD1,TRBJ2-7,CAIRDREVDEQYF,TGTGCCATCCGGGACAGGGAAGTGGACGAGCAGTACTTC
-,TRBV5-6,TRBD1,TRBJ1-1,CASSLEGQRNTEAFF,TGTGCCAGCAGCTTAGAGGGACAGCGGAACACTGAAGCTTTCTTT